This TCR beta chain emerged from a study of cytomegalovirus exposure and HLA in healthy donors listed by TCRdb under 2017. With regard to the full study: In an earlier analysis of fewer than 750 of the donors, 276 Gb of sequence data and about 110 million unique TCR beta sequences from 150 million to 200 million T cells were reported. Among the approximately 400 genotyped donors, around 81% belonged to the genetic ancestry cluster associated with self-reported Caucasian donors. The T cell repertoires of some 700 subjects were profiled by immunosequencing and related to cytomegalovirus serostatus. Class I and class II HLA loci were covered by the typing at four-digit resolution. An early release that covered about 600 HLA-typed donors contained around 300 gigabases of sequencing data and 65 million to 100 million unique TCR sequences. The study aimed to test whether signatures of past pathogen exposure could be identified by cataloging public T cell receptors. High-throughput TCR immunosequencing, statistical association of individual TCRs with disease status, and machine learning were combined to predict cytomegalovirus infection status. The number of typed donors differed by locus: 629-630 for A, B, C, DRB1 and DQB1; about 520 for DQA1; 600 to 610 for DPA1; and roughly 490 for DPB1. Rather than using new phenotypic data, the later analysis identified candidate immune exposures from TCR beta sequences and from how often those sequences occurred across donors. Among a few hundred genotyped donors of the cohort, an average of about 240,000 unique TCR beta nucleotide sequences were sequenced per donor, roughly 20% of them non-productive. Roughly 5 DR-DQ haplotypes were handled as single units for association and clustering, since linkage in the cohort was strong. In a later analysis, previously published TCR beta repertoires from roughly 710 donors were re-analyzed and high-resolution HLA genotyping was added so that TCR occurrence patterns could be studied. An earlier analysis of 587 of the donors used high-throughput TCR beta sequencing to judge whether each TCR beta V gene segment behaved as functional or pseudogenic. In addition to the first cohort of hundreds of subjects, a separate validation cohort of 130 or so different subjects was used. Donor age, sex, ethnicity and CMV serostatus were compiled together with the repertoire data. Genome-wide SNP genotypes for about 55% of the roughly 670 donors were used in a later genetic analysis, which treated that subset as a discovery cohort. All discovery cohort repertoires had been generated on a single sequencing platform. Study-wide findings and limitations: The authors suggested that the approach could potentially be generalized to other disease states and immunological phenotypes. The only immune exposure information available for the cohort was CMV serostatus. While some public TCRs were present in many individuals, most TCR sequences turned up only very rarely across donors. A further reported finding was that TCR beta sequences accurately predicted the HLA-A and HLA-B alleles for most subjects in the first cohort. The classifier was reported to diagnose cytomegalovirus status with high specificity and sensitivity in both the original cohort and the validation cohort. The sequencing pipeline was judged likely to have produced a cluster of highly shared sequence variants as a technical artifact. The presence/absence analyses assumed that sequencing depth was roughly uniform across donors, and that assumption may not be true. A later genetic analysis associated a missense DCLRE1C variant with V-gene and J-gene trimming of TCR beta chains, and an independent cohort replicated the association. According to a later analysis, TCR association rates differed among HLA loci, with DRB1 alleles showing the most associated TCRs and HLA-C alleles showing the fewest. In this cohort, only TCR beta chains were sequenced, and detectable features were limited by the absence of alpha or paired-chain data. In a later genetic analysis, fewer N-insertions in productive TCRs were reported among donors in an Asian-associated ancestry cluster than the roughly 640-donor mean. Broadly in line with IMGT annotations, most TCR beta V segments showed up in productive rearrangements about 87% or about 30% of the time in an earlier analysis of 450 to 750 of the donors. In vitro tests confirmed that a few of the cytomegalovirus-associated TCR beta chains recognize cytomegalovirus antigens. A later analysis reported that several top co-occurrence clusters appeared linked to parvovirus B19, influenza, CMV and Epstein-Barr virus. The study listed 150 to 200 TCR beta chains as associated with cytomegalovirus. In a later analysis, HLA-associated TCR beta chains showed more clonal expansion and lower generation probabilities than non-associated chains that were equally common. Because some donors lacked HLA typing at each locus, the association tests relied only on the typed subset. Because the 87-base-pair reads could not distinguish some IMGT-functional V segments, including TRBV6-2 and TRBV6-3, those segments were excluded. Because counts were too low, seventeen rarely observed V segments, including chromosome 9 orphons, were excluded from the earlier analysis of under 650 of the donors. Specific HLA alleles were associated with some 15,000 TCR beta sequences at a false discovery rate of 0.05 in a later analysis. When HLA alleles, especially DR and DQ, strongly co-occurred, TCR associations were difficult to assign to individual alleles. In a later analysis, most CMV-associated TCR beta chains were found to appear HLA-restricted, with HLA associations seemingly driven largely by CMV exposure. Correlated functional status among segregating V segments might be attributable to linkage disequilibrium, but an unknown experimental factor could not be ruled out.

The cohort consisted of 666 healthy bone marrow donors. All cohort members were sampled while nominally healthy, although unrecorded immune exposures were likely present. The donor tested CMV seropositive and was one of the 289 seropositive cohort members. A peripheral blood sample was collected from each donor, and TCR beta sequencing was performed on peripheral blood mononuclear cells. The Qiagen DNeasy Blood Extraction Kit was used to extract genomic DNA from the blood cell samples. As regards this clone: Its antigen is still unknown. Base qualities are not recorded, but no much larger clone differs from it by a single base.

Libraries were prepared through the immunoSEQ multiplex PCR assay. For the multiplex PCR, a mixture combining 60 forward primers for TCR Vbeta segments and 13 reverse primers for TCR Jbeta segments was used. The CDR3 region of rearranged TCR beta genes was amplified from genomic DNA by a multiplex PCR assay. Amplified TCR beta libraries were sequenced as 87-base-pair reads on the Illumina HiSeq System. Per the original workflow: A later analysis counted some 74 million unique TCR beta chains across the 670 or so repertoires, and 10 million to 11 million of these chains were shared by at least two donors. Raw reads were error-corrected and collapsed into unique sequences with a nearest-neighbor algorithm that merged closely related sequences to remove PCR and sequencing errors. V, D and J gene segments were assigned by aligning CDR3 sequences to IMGT reference sequences. For a sequence to be retained, a match of at least six nucleotides was required to both a V gene segment and a J gene segment. A rearrangement counted as productive if the CDR3 had no stop codons and remained in frame with V and J, and every other rearrangement counted as non-productive. Following IMGT convention, CDR3 was defined as the stretch from the second conserved V-encoded cysteine up to the conserved J-encoded phenylalanine. The earlier analysis of 587 of the donors excluded any sequence lacking an unambiguous match to a single V gene segment. In an earlier analysis of approximately 560 of the donors, a V segment was called functional when productive rearrangements were above 56.7%, and segregating when the standard deviation between donors exceeded 5%. A statistical classification framework was built for diagnosing cytomegalovirus status from the catalog of TCR beta chain sequences. In a later analysis, V and J genes were assigned by comparing TCR nucleotide sequences against IMGT/GENE-DB human TR gene sequences. Using the TCRdist pipeline, a later analysis assigned CDR3 sequences along with most-parsimonious VDJ recombination scenarios. In a later analysis, each TCR beta chain was defined by its CDR3 amino acid sequence together with its V-gene family, and reads without a unique V-gene family were excluded. A later analysis removed over 500 highly shared, low-generation-probability nucleotide sequences to deal with suspected cross-contamination and a sequencing artifact. For each public chain, a later analysis derived a clonal expansion index from normalized ranks of inferred template counts within each repertoire. Generation probabilities in a later analysis came from a VDJ recombination model fitted to out-of-frame rearrangements, and those results were checked against IGoR. A later analysis scored TCR-TCR, TCR-HLA and TCR-CMV co-occurrence with hypergeometric tests, applying a repertoire-size bias correction to TCR pairs. A later analysis estimated false discovery rates by permuting HLA or CMV assignments 20 times. In a later analysis, co-occurring TCRs were grouped with DBSCAN, and TCRdist sequence similarity was added when clustering was performed within HLA-allele-positive subsets. For co-occurrence clustering, repertoires with fewer than 30,000 or more than 120,000 public chains were excluded, along with five repertoires with anomalous nucleotide sharing. Here the immuneACCESS table is served through TCRdb, limited to in-frame sequences with V and J called. Missing clones are a known gap in these copies; in checked studies unresolved V genes cover under half, and the rest lacks a known reason. V and J calls and clone size are copied from that table; D and trimming were computed from the DNA. The sample includes some 150,000 clones, with less than 80% observed a single time. Of the sample, over 4% falls within the top ten clones.

Between the V and J ends, shortened by 0 bases and 8 bases respectively, the junction contains 7 bases. CDR1 is given as MNHEY and CDR2 as SVGAGI, both from the germline V gene. The CDR3 contains 13 residues, cysteine and phenylalanine counted. The retained sequence is limited to the CDR3, 39 bases, with the frame set at the first base. Sequencing input: PBMCs. The rearrangement combines TRBV6-5 with TRBJ1-4, with the D segment identity uncertain. The TCR sequence derives from a man aged 45-60 years in good health and CMV-seropositive. The CDR3 region has the sequence CASSYSLFEKLFF. The nucleotides are TGTGCCAGCAGTTACTCTCTGTTCGAAAAACTGTTTTTT.